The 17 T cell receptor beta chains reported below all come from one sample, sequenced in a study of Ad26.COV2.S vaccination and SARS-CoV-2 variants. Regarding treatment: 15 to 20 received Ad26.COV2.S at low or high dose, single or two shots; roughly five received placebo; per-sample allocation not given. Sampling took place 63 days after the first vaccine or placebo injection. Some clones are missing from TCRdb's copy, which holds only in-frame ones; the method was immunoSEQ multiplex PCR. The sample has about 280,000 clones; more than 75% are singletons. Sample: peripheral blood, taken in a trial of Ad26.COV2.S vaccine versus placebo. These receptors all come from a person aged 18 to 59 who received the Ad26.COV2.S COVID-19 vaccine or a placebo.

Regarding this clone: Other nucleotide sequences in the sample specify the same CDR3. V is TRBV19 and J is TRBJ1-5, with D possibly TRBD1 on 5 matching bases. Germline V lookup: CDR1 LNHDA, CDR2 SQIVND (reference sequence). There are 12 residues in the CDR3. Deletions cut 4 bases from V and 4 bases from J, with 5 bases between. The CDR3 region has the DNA TGTGCCAGTAGTAGGGGGAATCAGCCCCAGCATTTT. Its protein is CASSRGNQPQHF.

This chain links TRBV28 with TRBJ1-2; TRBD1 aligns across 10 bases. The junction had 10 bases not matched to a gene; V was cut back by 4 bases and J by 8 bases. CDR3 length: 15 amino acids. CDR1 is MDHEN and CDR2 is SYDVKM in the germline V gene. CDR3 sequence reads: CASSSGTGAQRGYTF. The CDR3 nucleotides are TGTGCCAGCAGTTCTGGGACAGGGGCCCAGAGGGGCTACACCTTC.

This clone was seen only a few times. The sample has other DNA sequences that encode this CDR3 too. CDR3: CASSQSYSNQPQHF. The CDR3 nucleotides read TGTGCCAGCAGCCAATCGTATAGCAATCAGCCCCAGCATTTT. The genes are TRBV2 and TRBJ1-5; no definite D call. The germline gives CDR1 SNHLY, CDR2 FYNNEI. The CDR3 length is 14 residues. The V end was cut by 6 bases, the J end by 0 bases, with 9 bases between.

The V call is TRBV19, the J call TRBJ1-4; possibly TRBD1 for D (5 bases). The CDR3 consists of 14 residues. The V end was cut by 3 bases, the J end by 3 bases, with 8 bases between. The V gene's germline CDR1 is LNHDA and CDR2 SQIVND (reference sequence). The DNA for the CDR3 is TGTGCCAGTAGTATGACAGCCTCTAATGAAAAACTGTTTTTT. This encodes CASSMTASNEKLFF.

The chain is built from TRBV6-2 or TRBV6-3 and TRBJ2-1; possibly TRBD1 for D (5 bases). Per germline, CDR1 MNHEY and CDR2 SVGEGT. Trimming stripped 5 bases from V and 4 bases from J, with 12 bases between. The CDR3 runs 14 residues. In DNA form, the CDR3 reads TGTGCCAGCAGTCCGAGACAGCGATACAATGAGCAGTTCTTC. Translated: CASSPRQRYNEQFF.

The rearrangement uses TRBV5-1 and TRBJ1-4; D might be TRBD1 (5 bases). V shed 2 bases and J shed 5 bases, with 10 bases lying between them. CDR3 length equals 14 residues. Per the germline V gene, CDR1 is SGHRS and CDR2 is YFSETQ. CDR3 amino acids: CASSFRDGNEKLFF. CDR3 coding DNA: TGCGCCAGCAGCTTCCGGGACGGGAATGAAAAACTGTTTTTT.

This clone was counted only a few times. The CDR3 sequence: CASSSPGQGTAETQYF. CDR3 nucleotide sequence: TGTGCCAGTAGCTCACCGGGACAGGGGACGGCGGAGACCCAGTACTTC. The chain combines TRBV19 with TRBJ2-5; TRBD1 agrees at 10 bases. Losses at the gene ends were 6 bases for V and 5 bases for J; bases not matched to a gene: 12. From germline, CDR1 is LNHDA and CDR2 SQIVND (reference sequence). This CDR3 comprises 16 residues.

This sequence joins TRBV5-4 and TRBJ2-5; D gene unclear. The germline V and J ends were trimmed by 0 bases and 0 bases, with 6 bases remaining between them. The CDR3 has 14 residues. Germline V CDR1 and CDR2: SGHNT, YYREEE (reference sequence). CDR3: CASSLVPNQETQYF. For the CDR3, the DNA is TGTGCCAGCAGCTTGGTGCCGAACCAAGAGACCCAGTACTTC.

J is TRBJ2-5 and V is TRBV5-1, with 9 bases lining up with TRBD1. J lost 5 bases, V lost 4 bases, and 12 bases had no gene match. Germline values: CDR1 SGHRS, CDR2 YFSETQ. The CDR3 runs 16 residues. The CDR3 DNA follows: TGCGCCAGCAGCCCGGGACAGGGTCAACCCCCTGAGACCCAGTACTTC. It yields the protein CASSPGQGQPPETQYF.

CDR3 protein: CASSQNGGTQGVGAFF. The CDR3 bases are TGTGCCAGCAGCCAAAATGGCGGGACGCAGGGGGTTGGAGCTTTCTTT. The gene calls are TRBV3-1 (or the pseudogene TRBV3-2) and TRBJ1-1; 7 nucleotides match TRBD1. Losses at the gene ends were 2 bases for V and 10 bases for J; bases not matched to a gene: 16. This CDR3 comprises 16 residues. Germline lookup yields CDR1 LGHDT and CDR2 YNNKEL (reference sequence).

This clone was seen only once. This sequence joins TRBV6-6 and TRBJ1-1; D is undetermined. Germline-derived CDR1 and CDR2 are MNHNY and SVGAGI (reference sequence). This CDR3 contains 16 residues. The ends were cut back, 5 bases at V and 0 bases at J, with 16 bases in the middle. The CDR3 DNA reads TGTGCCAGCAGTAACCGGGGTTCCGGGATGAACACTGAAGCTTTCTTT. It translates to CASSNRGSGMNTEAFF.

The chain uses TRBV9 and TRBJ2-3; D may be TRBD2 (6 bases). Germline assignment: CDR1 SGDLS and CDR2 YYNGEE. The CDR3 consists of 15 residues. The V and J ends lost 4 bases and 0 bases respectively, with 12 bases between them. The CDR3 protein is CASSILAFSTDTQYF. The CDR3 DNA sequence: TGTGCCAGCAGCATCCTAGCGTTTAGCACAGATACGCAGTATTTT.

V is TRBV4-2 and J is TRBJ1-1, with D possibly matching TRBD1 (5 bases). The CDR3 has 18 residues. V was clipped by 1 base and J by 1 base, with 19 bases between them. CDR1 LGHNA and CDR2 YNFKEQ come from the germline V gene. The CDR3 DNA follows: TGTGCCAGCAGCCAAGTGTCACGGGGGTTGATAGGGAACACTGAAGCTTTCTTT. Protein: CASSQVSRGLIGNTEAFF.

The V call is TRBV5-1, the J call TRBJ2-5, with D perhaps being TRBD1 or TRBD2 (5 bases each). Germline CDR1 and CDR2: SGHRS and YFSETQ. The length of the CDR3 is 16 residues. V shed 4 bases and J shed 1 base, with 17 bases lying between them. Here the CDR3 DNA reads TGCGCCAGCAGCCTGGGGCTAGCAGCACCCCAAGAGACCCAGTACTTC. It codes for CASSLGLAAPQETQYF.

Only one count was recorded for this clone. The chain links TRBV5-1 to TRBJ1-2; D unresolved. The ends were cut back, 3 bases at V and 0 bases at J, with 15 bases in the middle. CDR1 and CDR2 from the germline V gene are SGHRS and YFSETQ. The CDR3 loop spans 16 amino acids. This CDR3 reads CASSSKFGFSNYGYTF. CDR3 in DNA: TGCGCCAGCAGCTCTAAATTCGGGTTCTCTAACTATGGCTACACCTTC.

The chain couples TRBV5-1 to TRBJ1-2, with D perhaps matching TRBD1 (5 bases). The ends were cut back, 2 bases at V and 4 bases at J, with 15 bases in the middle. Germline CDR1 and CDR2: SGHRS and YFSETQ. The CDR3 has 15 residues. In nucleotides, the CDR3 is TGCGCCAGCAGCTTAACGGGAGGGGTTGGCTATGGCTACACCTTC. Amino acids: CASSLTGGVGYGYTF.

The CDR3 nucleotides are TGTGCCAGCAGACAGGGAAACACAGATACGCAGTATTTT. It specifies CASRQGNTDTQYF. The chain has TRBV6-5 and TRBJ2-3; maybe TRBD1 (6 bases). Germline V CDR1 and CDR2: MNHEY, SVGAGI. Trimming pared 6 bases from V and 2 bases from J, leaving 9 bases between. CDR3 size: 13 residues.